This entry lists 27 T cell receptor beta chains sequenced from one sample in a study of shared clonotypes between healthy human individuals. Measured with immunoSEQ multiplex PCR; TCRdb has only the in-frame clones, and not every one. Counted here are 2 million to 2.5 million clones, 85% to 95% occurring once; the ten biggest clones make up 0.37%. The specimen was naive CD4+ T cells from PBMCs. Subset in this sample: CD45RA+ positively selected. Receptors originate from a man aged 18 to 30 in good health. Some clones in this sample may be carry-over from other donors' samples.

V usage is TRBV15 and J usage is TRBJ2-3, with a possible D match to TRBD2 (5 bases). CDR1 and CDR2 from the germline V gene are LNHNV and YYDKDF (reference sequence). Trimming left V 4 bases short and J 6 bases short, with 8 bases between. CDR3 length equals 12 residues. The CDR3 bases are TGTGCCACCAGCATCCGGAGGGATACGCAGTATTTT. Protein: CATSIRRDTQYF. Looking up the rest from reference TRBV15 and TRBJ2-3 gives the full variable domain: DAMVIQNPRYQVTQFGKPVTLSCSQTLNHNVMYWYQQKSSQAPKLLFHYYDKDFNNEADTPDNFQSRRPNTSFCFLDIRSPGLGDTAMYLCATSIRRDTQYFGPGTRLTVL.

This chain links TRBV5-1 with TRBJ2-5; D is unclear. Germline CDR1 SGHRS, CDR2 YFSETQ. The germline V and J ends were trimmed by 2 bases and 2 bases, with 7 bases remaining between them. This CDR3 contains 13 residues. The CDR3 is CASSFTTQETQYF. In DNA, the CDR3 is TGCGCCAGCAGCTTCACTACTCAAGAGACCCAGTACTTC. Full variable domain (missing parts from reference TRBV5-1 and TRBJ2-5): KAGVTQTPRYLIKTRGQQVTLSCSPISGHRSVSWYQQTPGQGLQFLFEYFSETQRNKGNFPGRFSGRQFSNSRSEMNVSTLELGDSALYLCASSFTTQETQYFGPGTRLLVL.

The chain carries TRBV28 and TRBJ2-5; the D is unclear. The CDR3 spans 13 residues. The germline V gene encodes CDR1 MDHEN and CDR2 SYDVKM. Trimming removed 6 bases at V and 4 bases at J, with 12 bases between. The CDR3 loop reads CASSMRTPETQYF. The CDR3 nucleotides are TGTGCCAGCAGCATGAGGACCCCAGAGACCCAGTACTTC.

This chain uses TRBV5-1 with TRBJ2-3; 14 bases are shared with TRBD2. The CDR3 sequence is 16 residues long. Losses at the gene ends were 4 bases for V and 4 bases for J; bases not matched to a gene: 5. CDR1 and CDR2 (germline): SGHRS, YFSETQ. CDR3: CASSLPGLAGADTQYF. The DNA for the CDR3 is TGCGCCAGCAGCCTACCGGGACTAGCGGGGGCAGATACGCAGTATTTT.

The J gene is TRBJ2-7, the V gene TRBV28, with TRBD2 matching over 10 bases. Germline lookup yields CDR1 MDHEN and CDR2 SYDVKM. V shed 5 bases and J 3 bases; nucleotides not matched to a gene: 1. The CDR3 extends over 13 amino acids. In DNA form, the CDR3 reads TGTGCCAGCAGTCGGACTAGCGGCTACGAGCAGTACTTC. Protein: CASSRTSGYEQYF.

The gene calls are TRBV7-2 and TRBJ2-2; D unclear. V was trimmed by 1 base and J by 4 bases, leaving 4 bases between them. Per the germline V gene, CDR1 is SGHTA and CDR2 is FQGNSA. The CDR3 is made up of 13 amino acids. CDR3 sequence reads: CASSLVPTGELFF. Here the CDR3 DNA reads TGTGCCAGCAGCTTAGTACCCACCGGGGAGCTGTTTTTT.

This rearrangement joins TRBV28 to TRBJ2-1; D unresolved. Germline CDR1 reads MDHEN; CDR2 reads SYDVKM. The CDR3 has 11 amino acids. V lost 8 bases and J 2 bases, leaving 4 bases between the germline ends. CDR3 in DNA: TGTGCCAGCGGGACCTACAATGAGCAGTTCTTC. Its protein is CASGTYNEQFF. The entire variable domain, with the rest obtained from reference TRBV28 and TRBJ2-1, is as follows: DVKVTQSSRYLVKRTGEKVFLECVQDMDHENMFWYRQDPGLGLRLIYFSYDVKMKEKGDIPEGYSVSREKKERFSLILESASTNQTSMYLCASGTYNEQFFGPGTRLTVL.

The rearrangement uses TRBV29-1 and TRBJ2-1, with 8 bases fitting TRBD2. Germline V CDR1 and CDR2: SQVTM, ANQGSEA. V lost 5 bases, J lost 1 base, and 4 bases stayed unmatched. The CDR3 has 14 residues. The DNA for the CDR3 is TGCAGCGTTAAACTAGCGGAGTCCTACAATGAGCAGTTCTTC. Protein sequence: CSVKLAESYNEQFF.

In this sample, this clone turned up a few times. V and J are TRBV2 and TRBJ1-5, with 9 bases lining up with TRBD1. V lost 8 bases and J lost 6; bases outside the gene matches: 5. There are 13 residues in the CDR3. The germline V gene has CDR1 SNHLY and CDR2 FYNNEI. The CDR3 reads CASQGTGSQPQHF. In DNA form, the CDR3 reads TGTGCCAGCCAAGGGACAGGGAGTCAGCCCCAGCATTTT.

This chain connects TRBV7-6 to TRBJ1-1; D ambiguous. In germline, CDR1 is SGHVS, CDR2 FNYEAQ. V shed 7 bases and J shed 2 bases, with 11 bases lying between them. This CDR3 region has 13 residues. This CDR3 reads CASTRADNTEAFF. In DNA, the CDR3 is TGTGCCAGCACTCGGGCAGATAACACTGAAGCTTTCTTT.

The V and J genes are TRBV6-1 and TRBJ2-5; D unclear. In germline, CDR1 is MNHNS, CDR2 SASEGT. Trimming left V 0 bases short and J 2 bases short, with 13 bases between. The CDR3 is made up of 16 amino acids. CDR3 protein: CASSEAAGRRQETQYF. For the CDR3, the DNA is TGTGCCAGCAGTGAAGCTGCTGGGCGCAGACAAGAGACCCAGTACTTC.

Here the CDR3 reads CASSREQSPNSPLHF. The CDR3 DNA sequence: TGCGCCAGCAGCCGAGAACAGTCACCAAATTCACCCCTCCACTTT. The chain carries TRBV4-3 and TRBJ1-6; D is ambiguous. The germline CDR1 and CDR2 sequences are LGHNA and YSLEER. V was trimmed by 4 bases and J by 7 bases, leaving 14 bases between them. The CDR3 covers 15 residues.

The CDR3 DNA reads TGTGCCAGCAGCTTAAATAGCGACAGGACTTTGACCGGGGAGCTGTTTTTT. Translated, it gives CASSLNSDRTLTGELFF. V is TRBV5-5 and J is TRBJ2-2; D possibly corresponds to TRBD1 (6 bases). CDR3 size: 17 residues. V lost 2 bases, J lost 5 bases, and 19 bases lay in between. Germline V gene lookup returns CDR1 SGHKS and CDR2 YYEKEE (reference sequence).

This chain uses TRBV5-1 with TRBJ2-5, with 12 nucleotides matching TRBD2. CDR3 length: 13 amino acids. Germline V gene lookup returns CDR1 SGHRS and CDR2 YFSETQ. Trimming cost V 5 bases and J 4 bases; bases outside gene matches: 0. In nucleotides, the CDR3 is TGCGCCAGCAGGACTAGCGGGGGAGAGACCCAGTACTTC. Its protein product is CASRTSGGETQYF.

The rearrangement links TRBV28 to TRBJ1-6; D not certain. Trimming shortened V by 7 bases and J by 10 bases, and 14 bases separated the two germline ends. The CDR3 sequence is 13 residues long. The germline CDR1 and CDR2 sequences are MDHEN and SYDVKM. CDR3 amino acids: CASIYEAGSPLHF. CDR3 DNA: TGTGCCAGCATCTATGAGGCGGGATCACCCCTCCACTTT.

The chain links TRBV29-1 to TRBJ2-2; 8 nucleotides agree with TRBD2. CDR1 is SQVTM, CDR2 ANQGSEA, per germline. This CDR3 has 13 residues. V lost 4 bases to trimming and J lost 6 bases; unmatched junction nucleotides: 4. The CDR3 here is CSVGREGPGELFF. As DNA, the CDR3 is TGCAGCGTTGGACGGGAGGGCCCCGGGGAGCTGTTTTTT.

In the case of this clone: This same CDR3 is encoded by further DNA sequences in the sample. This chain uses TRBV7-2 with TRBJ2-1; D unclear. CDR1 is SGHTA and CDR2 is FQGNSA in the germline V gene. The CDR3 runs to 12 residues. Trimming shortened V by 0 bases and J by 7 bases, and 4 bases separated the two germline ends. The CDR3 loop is CASSLARNEQFF. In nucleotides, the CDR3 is TGTGCCAGCAGCTTAGCCCGAAATGAGCAGTTCTTC.

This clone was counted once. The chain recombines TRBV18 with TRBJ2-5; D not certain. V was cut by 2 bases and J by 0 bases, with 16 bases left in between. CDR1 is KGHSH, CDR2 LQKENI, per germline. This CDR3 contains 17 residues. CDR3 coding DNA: TGTGCCAGCTCACCAGTAGAAGCGTCTCGGTACCAAGAGACCCAGTACTTC. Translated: CASSPVEASRYQETQYF.

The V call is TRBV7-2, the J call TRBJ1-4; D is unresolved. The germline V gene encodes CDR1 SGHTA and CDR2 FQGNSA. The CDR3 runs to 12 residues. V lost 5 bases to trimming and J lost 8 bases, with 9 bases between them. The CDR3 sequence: CASSVGNEKLFF. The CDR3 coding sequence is TGTGCCAGCAGCGTAGGGAACGAAAAACTGTTTTTT.

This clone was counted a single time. For the CDR3, the DNA is TGTGCCAGCAGCGACTCACAAGGGTTCTCCTACGAGCAGTACTTC. It translates to CASSDSQGFSYEQYF. This chain links TRBV7-8 with TRBJ2-7; D is uncertain. CDR1 is SGHVS, CDR2 FQNEAQ, per germline. The CDR3 has 15 amino acids. The germline V and J ends were trimmed by 5 bases and 0 bases, with 14 bases remaining between them.

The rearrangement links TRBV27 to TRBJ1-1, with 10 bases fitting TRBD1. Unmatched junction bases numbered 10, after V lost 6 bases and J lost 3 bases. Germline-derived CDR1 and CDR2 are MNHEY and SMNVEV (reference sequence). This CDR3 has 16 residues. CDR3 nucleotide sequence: TGTGCCAGCAGGCTGGGACAGGGGATTTATGACACTGAAGCTTTCTTT. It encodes CASRLGQGIYDTEAFF.

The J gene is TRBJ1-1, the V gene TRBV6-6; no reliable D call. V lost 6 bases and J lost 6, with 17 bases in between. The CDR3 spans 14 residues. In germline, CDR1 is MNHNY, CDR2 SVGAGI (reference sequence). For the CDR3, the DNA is TGTGCCAGCAGACCCCAGAGGGTAGTTCCTGAAGCTTTCTTT. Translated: CASRPQRVVPEAFF.

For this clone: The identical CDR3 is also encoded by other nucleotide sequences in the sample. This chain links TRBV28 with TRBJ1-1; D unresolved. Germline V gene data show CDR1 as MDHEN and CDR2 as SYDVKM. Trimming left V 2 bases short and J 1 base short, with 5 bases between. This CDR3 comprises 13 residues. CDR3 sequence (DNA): TGTGCCAGCAGTTTAGAGGCGAACACTGAAGCTTTCTTT. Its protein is CASSLEANTEAFF.

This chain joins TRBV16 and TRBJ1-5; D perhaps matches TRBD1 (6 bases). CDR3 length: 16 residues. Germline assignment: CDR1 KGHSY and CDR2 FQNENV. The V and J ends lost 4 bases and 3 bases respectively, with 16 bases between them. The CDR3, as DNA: TGTGCCAGCAGCCTCGCCGCCCGACAGGTCAATCAGCCCCAGCATTTT. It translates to CASSLAARQVNQPQHF.

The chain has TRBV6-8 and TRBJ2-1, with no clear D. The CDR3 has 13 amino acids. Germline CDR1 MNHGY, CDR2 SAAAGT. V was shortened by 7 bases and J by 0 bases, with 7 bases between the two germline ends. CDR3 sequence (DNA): TGTGCCAGCATTAAGAGCTCCTACAATGAGCAGTTCTTC. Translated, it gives CASIKSSYNEQFF.

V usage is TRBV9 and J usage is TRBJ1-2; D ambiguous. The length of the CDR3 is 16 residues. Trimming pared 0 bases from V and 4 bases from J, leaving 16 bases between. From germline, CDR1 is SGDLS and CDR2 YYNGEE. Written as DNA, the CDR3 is TGTGCCAGCAGCGTAGGAGGATCAAGGTGGGCCTATGGCTACACCTTC. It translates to CASSVGGSRWAYGYTF. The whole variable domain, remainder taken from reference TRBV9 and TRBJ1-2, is DSGVTQTPKHLITATGQRVTLRCSPRSGDLSVYWYQQSLDQGLQFLIQYYNGEERAKGNILERFSAQQFPDLHSELNLSSLELGDSALYFCASSVGGSRWAYGYTFGSGTRLTVV.

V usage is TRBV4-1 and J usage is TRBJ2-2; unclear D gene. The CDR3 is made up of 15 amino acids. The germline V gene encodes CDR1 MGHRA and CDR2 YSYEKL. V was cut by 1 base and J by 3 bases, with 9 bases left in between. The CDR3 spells CASSQGFEDTGELFF. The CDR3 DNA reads TGCGCCAGCAGCCAAGGGTTTGAGGACACCGGGGAGCTGTTTTTT.